The clone carrying this TCR beta chain was detected many times. Its antigen is as yet unknown. TCRdb re-analysed the PCR reads in MiXCR, keeping a single row per CDR3 protein. The repertoire includes approximately 550,000 distinct CDR3 sequences, roughly 23% of them detected once, and about 0.78% sits in the top ten. The sample comes from a study of molecular identifiers for immune sequencing clone quantification. Between the trimmed V and J ends, which lost 1 base and 6 bases, there was a span of 15 bases. The CDR3 length is 15 residues. From germline, CDR1 is SQVTM and CDR2 ANQGSEA. Study outcomes and limitations: Clones above 20 RNA copies contained over 98% of effector molecules but under 1% of naive ones.

Naive CD8 T cells were sorted as CD8+CD4-CCR7+CD45RA+. The clonotype originates from a human donor in good health. Some libraries in this study had Jurkat cell RNA spiked in. The sample consisted of naive CD8+ T cells from blood, with Jurkat cell RNA spiked in. Subset described: FACS-sorted CD8+CD4-CCR7+CD45RA+ naive T cells. The chain has TRBV29-1 and TRBJ2-2, with D possibly being TRBD1 (6 bases). CDR3 DNA sequence: TGCAGCGTTGAAGGGGGTGGGCAGGGGCCCGGGGAGCTGTTTTTT. The encoded protein is CSVEGGGQGPGELFF.